This T cell receptor (beta chain) was obtained from a study of human T cells and chemical hapten exposure. The wider study: Patch tests applied 0.01% DPC to the upper back, read at 6 days.

V was clipped by 6 bases and J by 2 bases, with 16 bases between them. This CDR3 is 15 amino acids long. From germline, CDR1 is ENHRY and CDR2 SYGVKD. This clonotype was observed a few times. Library construction involved attaching unique molecular identifiers to individual cDNA molecules, which allowed quantitative, reproducible TCR counting. Original processing methods: 90,000 to 100,000 TCRs per sample was the median, with a range of 23,224 to 690,600. A single record per CDR3 protein comes from TCRdb applying MiXCR to the RACE reads. The V and J calls, along with clone size, are taken from TCRdb and not from the paper's own processing. Among about 92,000 distinct CDR3 sequences listed, around 9.9% were seen once. Regarding time point: patch test 3, about 24 weeks after DPC sensitization. The treatment was: therapeutic diphenylcyclopropenone sensitization with weekly scalp DPC. Sequencing started from total RNA isolated from unfractionated whole blood.

This chain links TRBV10-3 with TRBJ1-1; tentative D call: TRBD1 (5 bases). The receptor comes from a woman aged 25 to 45 with alopecia areata. Some clones in this sample may be carry-over from other donors' samples. This specimen consisted of whole blood, obtained in connection with sensitization to the hapten diphenylcyclopropenone (DPC). CDR3 DNA sequence: TGTGCCATCAGAGTCAGGGAGGAGATCAACACTGAAGCTTTCTTT. This encodes CAIRVREEINTEAFF.